This paragraph covers one TCR beta chain sequence. The antigen is unknown. The record originates from a study of OX40 agonist ivuxolimab in advanced cancers. The study, taken as a whole, reports: Within 6 weeks, CD4+ and CD8+ blood T cells expanded clonally at 0.1 to 3.0 mg/kg. Relative to CD4+, CD8+ T cells held more expanded clones on average.

Per germline, CDR1 KGHSH and CDR2 LQKENI. J was trimmed by 2 bases and V by 4 bases; bases with no gene match: 4. The CDR3 runs to 15 residues. Only in-frame clones appear in the TCRdb table, and some are missing; sequencing was by immunoSEQ multiplex PCR. The profile shows some 66,000 clones, approximately 80% of them singletons. This chain connects TRBV18 to TRBJ1-2; TRBD1 matches at 10 bases. Sample: CD4+ or CD8+ T cells sorted from blood, taken in a trial of the OX40 agonist ivuxolimab. The TCR sequence derives from an adult with an advanced solid tumor such as melanoma, head and neck, liver or kidney cancer. DNA for the CDR3: TGTGCCAGCTCACTTGGACAGGGGGGGAACTATGGCTACACCTTC. It is translated as CASSLGQGGNYGYTF.